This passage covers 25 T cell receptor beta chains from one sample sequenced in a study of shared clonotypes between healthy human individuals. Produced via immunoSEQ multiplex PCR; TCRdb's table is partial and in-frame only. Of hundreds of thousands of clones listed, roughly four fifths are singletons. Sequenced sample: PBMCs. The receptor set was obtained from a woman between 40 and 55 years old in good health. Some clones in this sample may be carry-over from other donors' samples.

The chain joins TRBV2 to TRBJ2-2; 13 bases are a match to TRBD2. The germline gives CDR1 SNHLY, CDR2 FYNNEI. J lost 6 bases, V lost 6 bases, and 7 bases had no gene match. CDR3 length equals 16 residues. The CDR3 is CASSETSGRAAGELFF. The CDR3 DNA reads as TGTGCCAGCAGCGAAACTAGCGGGAGGGCCGCCGGGGAGCTGTTTTTT.

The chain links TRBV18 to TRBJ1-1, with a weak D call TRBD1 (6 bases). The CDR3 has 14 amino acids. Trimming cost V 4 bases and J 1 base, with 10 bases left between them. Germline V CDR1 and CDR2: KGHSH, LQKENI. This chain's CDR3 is CASSLRDTNTEAFF. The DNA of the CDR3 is TGTGCCAGCTCACTCCGGGACACGAACACTGAAGCTTTCTTT.

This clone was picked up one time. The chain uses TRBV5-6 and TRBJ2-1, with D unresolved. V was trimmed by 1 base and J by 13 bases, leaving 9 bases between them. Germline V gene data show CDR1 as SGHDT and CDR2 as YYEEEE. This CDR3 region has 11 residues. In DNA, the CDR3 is TGTGCCAGCAGCTTGATCGGACCCCAGTTCTTC. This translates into CASSLIGPQFF. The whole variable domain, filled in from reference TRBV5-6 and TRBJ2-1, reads DAGVTQSPTHLIKTRGQQVTLRCSPKSGHDTVSWYQQALGQGPQFIFQYYEEEERQRGNFPDRFSGHQFPNYSSELNVNALLLGDSALYLCASSLIGPQFFGPGTRLTVL.

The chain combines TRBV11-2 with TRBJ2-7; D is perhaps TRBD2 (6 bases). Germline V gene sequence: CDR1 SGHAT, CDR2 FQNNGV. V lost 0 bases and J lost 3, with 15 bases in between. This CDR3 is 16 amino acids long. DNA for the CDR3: TGTGCCAGCAGCTTAGATTCTGGGGGGAGCGACTACGAGCAGTACTTC. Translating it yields CASSLDSGGSDYEQYF.

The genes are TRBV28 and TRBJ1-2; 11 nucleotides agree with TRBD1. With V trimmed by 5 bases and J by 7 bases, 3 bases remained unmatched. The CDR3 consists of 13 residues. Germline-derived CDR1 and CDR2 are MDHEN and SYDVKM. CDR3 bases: TGTGCCAGCAGTCCCGGGACAGGGGGTGGCTACACCTTC. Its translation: CASSPGTGGGYTF.

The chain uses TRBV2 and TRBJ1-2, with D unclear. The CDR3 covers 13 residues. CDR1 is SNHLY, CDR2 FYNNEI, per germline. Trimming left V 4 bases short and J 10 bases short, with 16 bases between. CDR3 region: CASSGDSESYYTF. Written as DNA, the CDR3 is TGTGCCAGCAGTGGGGATAGCGAGAGCTACTACACCTTC.

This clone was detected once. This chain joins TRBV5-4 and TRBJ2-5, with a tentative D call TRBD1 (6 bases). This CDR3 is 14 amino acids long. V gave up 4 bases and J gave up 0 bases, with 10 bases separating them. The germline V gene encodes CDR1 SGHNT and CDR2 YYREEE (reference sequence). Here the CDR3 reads CASSTDRYQETQYF. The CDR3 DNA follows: TGTGCCAGCAGCACAGACAGGTACCAAGAGACCCAGTACTTC.

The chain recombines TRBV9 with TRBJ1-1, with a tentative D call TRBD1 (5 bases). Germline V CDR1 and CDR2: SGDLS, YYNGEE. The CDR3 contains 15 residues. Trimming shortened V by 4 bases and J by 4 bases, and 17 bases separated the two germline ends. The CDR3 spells CASSPPQGGSTEAFF. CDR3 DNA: TGTGCCAGCAGCCCGCCCCAGGGAGGGAGCACTGAAGCTTTCTTT.

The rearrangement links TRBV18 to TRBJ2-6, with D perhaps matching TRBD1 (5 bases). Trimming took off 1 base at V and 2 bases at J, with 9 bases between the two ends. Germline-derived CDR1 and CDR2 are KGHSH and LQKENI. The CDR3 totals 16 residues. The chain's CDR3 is CASSPRGRAGANVLTF. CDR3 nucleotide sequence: TGTGCCAGCTCACCACGGGGCAGGGCTGGGGCCAACGTCCTGACTTTC.

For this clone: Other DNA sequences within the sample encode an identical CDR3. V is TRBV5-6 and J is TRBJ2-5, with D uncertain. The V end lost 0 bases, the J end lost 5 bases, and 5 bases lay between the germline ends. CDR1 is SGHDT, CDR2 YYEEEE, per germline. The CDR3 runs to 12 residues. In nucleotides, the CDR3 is TGTGCCAGCAGCTTGGCCAAGGAGACCCAGTACTTC. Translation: CASSLAKETQYF. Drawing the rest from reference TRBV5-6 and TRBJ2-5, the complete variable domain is DAGVTQSPTHLIKTRGQQVTLRCSPKSGHDTVSWYQQALGQGPQFIFQYYEEEERQRGNFPDRFSGHQFPNYSSELNVNALLLGDSALYLCASSLAKETQYFGPGTRLLVL.

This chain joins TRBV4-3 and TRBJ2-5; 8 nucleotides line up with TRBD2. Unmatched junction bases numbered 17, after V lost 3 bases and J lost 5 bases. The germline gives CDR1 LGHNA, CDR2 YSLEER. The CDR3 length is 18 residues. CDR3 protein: CASSQDHPSGYGSETQYF. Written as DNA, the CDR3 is TGCGCCAGCAGCCAGGACCACCCTAGCGGGTACGGAAGTGAGACCCAGTACTTC.

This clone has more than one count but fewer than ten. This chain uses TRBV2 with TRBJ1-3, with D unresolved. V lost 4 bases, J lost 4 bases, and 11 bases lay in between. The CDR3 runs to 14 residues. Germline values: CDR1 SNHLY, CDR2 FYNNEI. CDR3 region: CASSARSTGNTIYF. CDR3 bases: TGTGCCAGCAGTGCGCGGAGCACGGGAAACACCATATATTTT. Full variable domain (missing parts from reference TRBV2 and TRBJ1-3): EPEVTQTPSHQVTQMGQEVILRCVPISNHLYFYWYRQILGQKVEFLVSFYNNEISEKSEIFDDQFSVERPDGSNFTLKIRSTKLEDSAMYFCASSARSTGNTIYFGEGSWLTVV.

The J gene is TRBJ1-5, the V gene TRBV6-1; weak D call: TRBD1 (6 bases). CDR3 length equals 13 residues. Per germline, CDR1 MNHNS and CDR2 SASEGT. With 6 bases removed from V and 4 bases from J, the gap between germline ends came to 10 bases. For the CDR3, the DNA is TGTGCCAGCAGGCTCAGGGGAAATCAGCCCCAGCATTTT. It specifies CASRLRGNQPQHF.

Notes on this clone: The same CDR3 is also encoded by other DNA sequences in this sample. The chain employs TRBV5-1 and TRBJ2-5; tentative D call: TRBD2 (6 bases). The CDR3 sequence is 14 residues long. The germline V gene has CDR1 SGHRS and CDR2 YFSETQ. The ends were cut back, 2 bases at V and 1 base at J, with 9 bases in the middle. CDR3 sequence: CASSLSSGQETQYF. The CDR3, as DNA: TGCGCCAGCAGCTTAAGTAGCGGCCAAGAGACCCAGTACTTC.

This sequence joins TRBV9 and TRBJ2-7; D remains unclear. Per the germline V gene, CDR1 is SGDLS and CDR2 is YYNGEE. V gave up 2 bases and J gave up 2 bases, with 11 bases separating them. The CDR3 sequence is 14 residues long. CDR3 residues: CASSVGSPTYEQYF. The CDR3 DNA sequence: TGTGCCAGCAGCGTGGGGTCACCCACCTACGAGCAGTACTTC. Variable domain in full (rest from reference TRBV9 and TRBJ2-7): DSGVTQTPKHLITATGQRVTLRCSPRSGDLSVYWYQQSLDQGLQFLIQYYNGEERAKGNILERFSAQQFPDLHSELNLSSLELGDSALYFCASSVGSPTYEQYFGPGTRLTVT.

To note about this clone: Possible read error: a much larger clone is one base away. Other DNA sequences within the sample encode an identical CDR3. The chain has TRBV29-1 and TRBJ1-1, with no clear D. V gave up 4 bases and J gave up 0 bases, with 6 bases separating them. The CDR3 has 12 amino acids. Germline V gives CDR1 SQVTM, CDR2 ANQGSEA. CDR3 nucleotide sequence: TGCAGCGTTGGGCAAATGAACACTGAAGCTTTCTTT. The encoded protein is CSVGQMNTEAFF.

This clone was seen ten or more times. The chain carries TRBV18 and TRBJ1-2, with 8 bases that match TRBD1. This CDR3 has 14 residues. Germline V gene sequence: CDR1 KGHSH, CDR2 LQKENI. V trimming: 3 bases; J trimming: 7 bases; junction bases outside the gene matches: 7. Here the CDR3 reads CASSPPDRAGGYTF. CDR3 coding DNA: TGTGCCAGCTCACCGCCGGACAGGGCTGGTGGCTACACCTTC.

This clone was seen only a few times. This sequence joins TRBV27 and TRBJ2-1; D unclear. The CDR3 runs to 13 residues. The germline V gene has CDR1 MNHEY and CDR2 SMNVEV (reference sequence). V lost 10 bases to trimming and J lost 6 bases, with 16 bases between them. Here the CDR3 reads CATPGRTPNEQFF. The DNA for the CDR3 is TGTGCCACCCCGGGCCGAACGCCCAATGAGCAGTTCTTC.

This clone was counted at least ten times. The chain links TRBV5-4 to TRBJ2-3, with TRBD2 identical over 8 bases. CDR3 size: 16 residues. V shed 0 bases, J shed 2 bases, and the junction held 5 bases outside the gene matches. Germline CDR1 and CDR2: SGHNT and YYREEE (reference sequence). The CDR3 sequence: CASSLEREPYTDTQYF. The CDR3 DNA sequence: TGTGCCAGCAGCTTGGAGCGGGAGCCGTACACAGATACGCAGTATTTT. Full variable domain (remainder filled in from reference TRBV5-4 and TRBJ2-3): ETGVTQSPTHLIKTRGQQVTLRCSSQSGHNTVSWYQQALGQGPQFIFQYYREEENGRGNFPPRFSGLQFPNYSSELNVNALELDDSALYLCASSLEREPYTDTQYFGPGTRLTVL.

The DNA of the CDR3 is TGTGCCAGCAGTGTTGAATACGAGCAGTACTTC. This encodes CASSVEYEQYF. V usage is TRBV2 and J usage is TRBJ2-7; no reliable D call. The germline V gene encodes CDR1 SNHLY and CDR2 FYNNEI. With 4 bases removed from V and 4 bases from J, the gap between germline ends came to 5 bases. The CDR3 has 11 amino acids.

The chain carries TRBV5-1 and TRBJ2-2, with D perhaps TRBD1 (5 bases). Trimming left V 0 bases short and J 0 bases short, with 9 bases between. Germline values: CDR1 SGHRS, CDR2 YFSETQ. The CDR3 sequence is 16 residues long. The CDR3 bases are TGCGCCAGCAGCTTGGAGCAACAGGCGAACACCGGGGAGCTGTTTTTT. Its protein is CASSLEQQANTGELFF.

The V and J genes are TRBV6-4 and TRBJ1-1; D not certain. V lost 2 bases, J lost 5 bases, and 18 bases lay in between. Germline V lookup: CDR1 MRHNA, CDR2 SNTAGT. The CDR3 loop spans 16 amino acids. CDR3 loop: CASSDQRPGAGTEAFF. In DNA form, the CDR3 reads TGTGCCAGCAGTGACCAACGACCCGGTGCGGGAACTGAAGCTTTCTTT.

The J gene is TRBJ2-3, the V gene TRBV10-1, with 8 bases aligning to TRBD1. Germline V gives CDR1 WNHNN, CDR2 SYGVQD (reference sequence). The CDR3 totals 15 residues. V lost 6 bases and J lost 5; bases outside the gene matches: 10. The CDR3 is CASRRTGFEGDTQYF. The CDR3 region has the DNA TGCGCCAGCAGGAGGACAGGGTTTGAGGGAGATACGCAGTATTTT.

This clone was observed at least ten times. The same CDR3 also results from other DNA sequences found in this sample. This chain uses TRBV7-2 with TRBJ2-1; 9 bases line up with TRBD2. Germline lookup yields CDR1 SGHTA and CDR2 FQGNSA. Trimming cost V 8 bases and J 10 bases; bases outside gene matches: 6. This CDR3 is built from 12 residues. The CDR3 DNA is TGTGCCAGCCAAGGACTAGCGACCGAGCAGTTCTTC. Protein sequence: CASQGLATEQFF.

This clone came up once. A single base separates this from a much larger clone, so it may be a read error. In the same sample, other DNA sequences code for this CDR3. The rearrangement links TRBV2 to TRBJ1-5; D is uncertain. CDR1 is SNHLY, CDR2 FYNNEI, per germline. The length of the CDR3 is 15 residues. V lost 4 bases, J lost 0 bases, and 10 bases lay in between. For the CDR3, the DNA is TGTGCCAGCAGTGTCTTAGGGCTTAGCAATCAGCCCCAGCATTTT. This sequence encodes CASSVLGLSNQPQHF. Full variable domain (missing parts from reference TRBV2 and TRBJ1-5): EPEVTQTPSHQVTQMGQEVILRCVPISNHLYFYWYRQILGQKVEFLVSFYNNEISEKSEIFDDQFSVERPDGSNFTLKIRSTKLEDSAMYFCASSVLGLSNQPQHFGDGTRLSIL.